Listed below are T cell receptor beta chains from one sample, sequenced in a study of shared clonotypes between healthy human individuals. Data came from immunoSEQ multiplex PCR; TCRdb stores just in-frame clones and leaves some out. The table lists around 530,000 clones, around 78% of them singletons. Sequences were obtained from PBMCs. These receptor sequences come from a middle-aged woman in good health. Some clones in this sample may be carry-over from other donors' samples. The CDR3 runs from the conserved cysteine through the conserved F or W. A D gene is named only where the DNA matches it firmly. Clone size is not always given. Where it is, it says once, few, many or a class for expanded clones.

j_gene,abundance,v_gene,len,d_gene,CDR3nt,CDR3aa
TRBJ1-6,.,TRBV30,12,.,TGTGCCTGGGGTCTAGGGTCGCCACCCCTCCACTTT,CAWGLGSPPLHF
TRBJ1-2,.,TRBV29-1,13,.,TGCAGCGTTGCGTTCAGGGGAGGCTATGGCTACACCTTC,CSVAFRGGYGYTF
TRBJ2-2,few,TRBV10-2,15,TRBD2,TGCGCCAGCAGGGGGACTAGCGGGACGGCCGGGGAGCTGTTTTTT,CASRGTSGTAGELFF
TRBJ1-1,.,TRBV28,14,.,TGTGCCAGCAGACCCCCGGGGGGGAGGGGTGAAGCTTTCTTT,CASRPPGGRGEAFF
TRBJ1-1,once,TRBV7-8,14,.,TGTGCCAGCACCCCAAGGGGGAGGCACACTGAAGCTTTCTTT,CASTPRGRHTEAFF
TRBJ2-5,.,TRBV4-2,15,.,TGTGCCAGCAGCCAATTGGTGGGGGAATCAGAGACCCAGTACTTC,CASSQLVGESETQYF
TRBJ2-5,medium-sized,TRBV30,14,.,TGTGCCTGGAGCCGACAGGTTCGACAAGAGACCCAGTACTTC,CAWSRQVRQETQYF
TRBJ1-5,once,TRBV19,13,TRBD1,TGTGCCAGTAGTATCGAGGGGGCGAAGCCCCAGCATTTT,CASSIEGAKPQHF
TRBJ1-5,.,TRBV7-9,13,.,TGTGCCAGCAGCTTAGATTCAGGCCAGCCCCAGCATTTT,CASSLDSGQPQHF
TRBJ2-2,.,TRBV2,17,TRBD2,TGTGCCAGCAGTGGGGGACCAGGGAGGGCGAACACCGGGGAGCTGTTTTTT,CASSGGPGRANTGELFF
TRBJ2-7,.,TRBV19,14,.,TGTGCCAGTAGTATGGGCCAGCCGACCTACGAGCAGTACTTC,CASSMGQPTYEQYF
TRBJ2-1,.,TRBV7-6,17,.,TGTGCCAGCAGCTTCGGGGGGCTAGAGCTAGCCTACAATGAGCAGTTCTTC,CASSFGGLELAYNEQFF
TRBJ2-5,.,TRBV18,12,.,TGTGCCAGCTCACCAGCTAAAGAGACCCAGTACTTC,CASSPAKETQYF
TRBJ2-5,.,TRBV18,14,.,TGTGCCAGCTCACCAGGCAGGTTGCAAGAGACCCAGTACTTC,CASSPGRLQETQYF
TRBJ2-7,.,TRBV28,13,.,TGTGCCAGCAGTGGGCCGCCTCCCTACGAGCAGTACTTC,CASSGPPPYEQYF
TRBJ2-3,.,TRBV28,14,.,TGTGCCAGCAGTTTACTCAGGGCCAAGGATACGCAGTATTTT,CASSLLRAKDTQYF
TRBJ2-3,.,TRBV2,14,.,TGTGCCACCCGGATGGCAAGAGGGGCAGATACGCAGTATTTT,CATRMARGADTQYF
TRBJ2-5,few,TRBV7-3,11,.,TGTGCCAGCAGCTTTCAAGAGACCCAGTACTTC,CASSFQETQYF
TRBJ1-5,.,TRBV27,15,.,TGTGCCAGCAGTTTCGCTCAGGGACTCAATCAGCCCCAGCATTTT,CASSFAQGLNQPQHF
TRBJ2-1,.,TRBV19,18,TRBD1,TGTGCCAGTAGTATAGAACACCTCCTGGGACAGGGGATTAATGAGCAGTTCTTC,CASSIEHLLGQGINEQFF
TRBJ2-5,.,TRBV18,15,.,TGTGCCAGCTCACCTTGGGCTCAGCCCCAAGAGACCCAGTACTTC,CASSPWAQPQETQYF
TRBJ1-1,.,TRBV7-3,13,TRBD1,TGTGCCAGCAGCCAGGGGGCAGGGACTGAAGCTTTCTTT,CASSQGAGTEAFF
TRBJ2-1,once,TRBV18,16,TRBD2,TGTGCCAGCTCACCACTCCCGGGACTAGCGGGAGGGAGGCAGTTCTTC,CASSPLPGLAGGRQFF
TRBJ2-2,once,TRBV28,16,TRBD2,TGTGCCAGCAGCCTTACTAGCGGTACGAACACCGGGGAGCTGTTTTTT,CASSLTSGTNTGELFF
TRBJ2-7,.,TRBV7-9,14,.,TGTGCCAGCAGCTTACCCGGGATCCCCTACGAGCAGTACTTC,CASSLPGIPYEQYF
TRBJ2-7,.,TRBV7-8,16,TRBD2,TGTGCCAGCAGCTTAGCTAGACTAGCGGGAGTATACGAGCAGTACTTC,CASSLARLAGVYEQYF
TRBJ2-3,few,TRBV20-1,10,.,TGCAGTGCTAGCCCAGATACGCAGTATTTT,CSASPDTQYF
TRBJ2-3,.,TRBV30,15,.,TGTGCCTGGAGTGTTTTCCGCGCTAGCACAGATACGCAGTATTTT,CAWSVFRASTDTQYF
TRBJ2-1,.,TRBV4-2,14,.,TGTGCCAGCAGCCAAGATGGTTCCTACAATGAGCAGTTCTTC,CASSQDGSYNEQFF
TRBJ1-1,.,TRBV5-1,14,TRBD1,TGCGCCAGCAGCTCGCAGGGGGGAGACACTGAAGCTTTCTTT,CASSSQGGDTEAFF
TRBJ2-1,.,TRBV5-1,17,TRBD2,TGCGCCAGCAGCCCGGGAGGGGGAGGAGGCTCCTACAATGAGCAGTTCTTC,CASSPGGGGGSYNEQFF
TRBJ1-1,.,TRBV27,14,.,TGTGCCAGCAGTTTAAAGGGTGGGGACACTGAAGCTTTCTTT,CASSLKGGDTEAFF
TRBJ1-2,.,TRBV5-8,13,TRBD1,TGTGCCAGCAGCGGAGGGACAGCGGGAGGCTACACCTTC,CASSGGTAGGYTF
TRBJ2-3,few,TRBV30,13,.,TGTGCCCGCGACGAGGGGGAGACAGATACGCAGTATTTT,CARDEGETDTQYF
TRBJ2-2,.,TRBV7-3,14,.,TGTGCCAGCAGCTTGGGCAGGCACACCGGGGAGCTGTTTTTT,CASSLGRHTGELFF
TRBJ1-2,.,TRBV6-5,13,.,TGTGCCAGCACCCGACCCGGACACGCTAGCTACACCTTC,CASTRPGHASYTF
TRBJ1-1,.,TRBV10-3,14,.,TGTGCCGTCGCACTGGACGGCGCTAGGTCTGAAGCTTTCTTT,CAVALDGARSEAFF
TRBJ2-7,.,TRBV19,13,.,TGTGCCAGTAGTACGGTCTACCCCTACGAGCAGTACTTC,CASSTVYPYEQYF
TRBJ1-1,.,TRBV7-9,16,TRBD1,TGTGCCAGCAGCTTAGGGGACAGGGGTGGACGCACTGAAGCTTTCTTT,CASSLGDRGGRTEAFF
TRBJ2-1,.,TRBV4-1,16,.,TGCGCCAGCAACCCAGGCGGACCATACTCCTACAATGAGCAGTTCTTC,CASNPGGPYSYNEQFF
TRBJ1-1,.,TRBV6-5,16,.,TGTGCCAGCAGTTACTCGCCCTCCGGACGATACACTGAAGCTTTCTTT,CASSYSPSGRYTEAFF
TRBJ2-2,.,TRBV4-1,18,.,TGCGCCAGCAGAACAGGAGGCGGAGGGGTCCGGCACACCGGGGAGCTGTTTTTT,CASRTGGGGVRHTGELFF
TRBJ2-7,.,TRBV28,14,.,TGTGCCAGCAGTTATCCCGGAACTAGCTACGAGCAGTACTTC,CASSYPGTSYEQYF
TRBJ1-2,many,TRBV15,16,.,TGTGCCACCAGCAGAGTAGGGGACATCGAGGCCTATGGCTACACCTTC,CATSRVGDIEAYGYTF
TRBJ2-5,.,TRBV7-9,15,TRBD1,TGTGCCAGCAGCCTCCAGGGGGTTGTAGGAGAGACCCAGTACTTC,CASSLQGVVGETQYF
TRBJ2-7,.,TRBV7-2,13,.,TGTGCCAGCAGCTTAGTTTGGGGGTACGAGCAGTACTTC,CASSLVWGYEQYF
TRBJ2-1,few,TRBV6-4,14,.,TGTGCCAGCAGGGCTACAGGGGACTCGGGTGAGCAGTTCTTC,CASRATGDSGEQFF
TRBJ2-7,.,TRBV28,19,TRBD2,TGTGCCAGCAGTTCCCAAGGACTAGCGGGAAATCTACTCTCCTACGAGCAGTACTTC,CASSSQGLAGNLLSYEQYF